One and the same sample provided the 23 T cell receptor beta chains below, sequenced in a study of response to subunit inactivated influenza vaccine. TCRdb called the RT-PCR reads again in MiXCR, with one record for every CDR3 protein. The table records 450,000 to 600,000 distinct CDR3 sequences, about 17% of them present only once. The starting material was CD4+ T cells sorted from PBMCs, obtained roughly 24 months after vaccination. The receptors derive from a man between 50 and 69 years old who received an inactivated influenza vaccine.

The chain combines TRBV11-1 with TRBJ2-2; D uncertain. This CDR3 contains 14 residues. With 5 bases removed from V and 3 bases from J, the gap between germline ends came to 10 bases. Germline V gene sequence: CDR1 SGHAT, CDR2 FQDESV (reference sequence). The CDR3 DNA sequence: TGTGCCAGCAGCGGAAGGGTCTACACCGGGGAGCTGTTTTTT. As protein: CASSGRVYTGELFF.

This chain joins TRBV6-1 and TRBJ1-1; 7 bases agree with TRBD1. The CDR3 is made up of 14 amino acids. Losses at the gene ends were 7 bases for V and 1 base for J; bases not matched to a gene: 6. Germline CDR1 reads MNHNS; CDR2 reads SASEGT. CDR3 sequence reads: CASTQGQRNTEAFF. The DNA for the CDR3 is TGTGCCAGCACTCAGGGACAGAGGAACACTGAAGCTTTCTTT.

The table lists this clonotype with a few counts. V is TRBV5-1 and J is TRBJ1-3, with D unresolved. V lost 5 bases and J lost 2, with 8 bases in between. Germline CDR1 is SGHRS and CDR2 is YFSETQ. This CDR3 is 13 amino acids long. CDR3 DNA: TGCGCCAGCAGGGAGACGGCTGGAAACACCATATATTTT. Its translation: CASRETAGNTIYF.

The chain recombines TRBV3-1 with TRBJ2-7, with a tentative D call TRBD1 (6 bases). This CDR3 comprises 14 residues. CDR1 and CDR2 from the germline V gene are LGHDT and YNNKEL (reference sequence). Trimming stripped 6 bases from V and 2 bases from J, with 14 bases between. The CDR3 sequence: CASRQQGSAYEQYF. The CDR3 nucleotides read TGTGCCAGCAGACAACAGGGTTCAGCCTACGAGCAGTACTTC.

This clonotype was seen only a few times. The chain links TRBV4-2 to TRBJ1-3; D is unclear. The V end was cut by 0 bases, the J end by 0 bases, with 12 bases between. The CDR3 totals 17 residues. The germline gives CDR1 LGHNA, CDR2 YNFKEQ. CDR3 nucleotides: TGTGCCAGCAGCCAAGAGGCAAGACCCATCTCTGGAAACACCATATATTTT. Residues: CASSQEARPISGNTIYF.

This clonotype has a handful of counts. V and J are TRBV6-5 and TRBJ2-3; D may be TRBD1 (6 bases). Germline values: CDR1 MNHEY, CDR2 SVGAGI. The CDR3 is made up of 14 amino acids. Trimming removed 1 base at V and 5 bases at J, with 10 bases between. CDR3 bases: TGTGCCAGCAGTTACTTCAGGGGCAGAGATACGCAGTATTTT. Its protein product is CASSYFRGRDTQYF.

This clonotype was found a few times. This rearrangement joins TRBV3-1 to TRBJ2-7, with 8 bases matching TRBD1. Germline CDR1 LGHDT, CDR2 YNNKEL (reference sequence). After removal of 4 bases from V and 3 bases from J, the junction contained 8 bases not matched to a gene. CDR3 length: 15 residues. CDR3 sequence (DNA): TGTGCCAGCAGCCCACATACCGGGACAGGCTACGAGCAGTACTTC. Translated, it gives CASSPHTGTGYEQYF.

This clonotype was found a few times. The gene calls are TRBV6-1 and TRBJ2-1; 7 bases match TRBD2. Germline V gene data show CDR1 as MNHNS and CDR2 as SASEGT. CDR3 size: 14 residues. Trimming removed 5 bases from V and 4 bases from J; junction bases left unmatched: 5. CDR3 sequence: CASSPGLTYNEQFF. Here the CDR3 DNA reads TGTGCCAGCAGTCCGGGACTAACTTACAATGAGCAGTTCTTC.

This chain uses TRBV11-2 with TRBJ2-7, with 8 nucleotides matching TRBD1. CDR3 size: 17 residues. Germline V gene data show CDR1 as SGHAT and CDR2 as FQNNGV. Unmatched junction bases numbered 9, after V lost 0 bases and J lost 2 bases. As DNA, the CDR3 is TGTGCCAGCAGCTTAGATCCCCCAGGGGGCATAACCTACGAGCAGTACTTC. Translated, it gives CASSLDPPGGITYEQYF.

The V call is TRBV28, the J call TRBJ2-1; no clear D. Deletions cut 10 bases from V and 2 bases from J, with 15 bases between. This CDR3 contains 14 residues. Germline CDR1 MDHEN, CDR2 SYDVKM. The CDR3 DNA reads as TGTGCCACCTTAGGACCGGCAGCCTACAATGAGCAGTTCTTC. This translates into CATLGPAAYNEQFF.

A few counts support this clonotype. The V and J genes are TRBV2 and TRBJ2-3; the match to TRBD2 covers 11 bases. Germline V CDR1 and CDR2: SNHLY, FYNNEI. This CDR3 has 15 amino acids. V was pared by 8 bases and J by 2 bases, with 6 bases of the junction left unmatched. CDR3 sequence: CASRVSGGATDTQYF. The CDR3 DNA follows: TGTGCCAGCCGCGTTAGCGGGGGGGCCACAGATACGCAGTATTTT.

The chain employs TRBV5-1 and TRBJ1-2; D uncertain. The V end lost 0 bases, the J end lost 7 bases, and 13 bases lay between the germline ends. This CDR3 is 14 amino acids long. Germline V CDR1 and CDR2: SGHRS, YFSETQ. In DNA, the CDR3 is TGCGCCAGCAGCTTGGCTCGCCCGCGGGGTGGCTACACCTTC. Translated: CASSLARPRGGYTF.

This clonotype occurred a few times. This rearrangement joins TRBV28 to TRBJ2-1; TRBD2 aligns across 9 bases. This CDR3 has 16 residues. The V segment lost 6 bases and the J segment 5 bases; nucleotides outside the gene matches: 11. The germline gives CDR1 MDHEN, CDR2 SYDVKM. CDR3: CASSPTGTSIDNEQFF. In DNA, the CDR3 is TGTGCCAGCAGCCCAACCGGGACTAGCATCGACAATGAGCAGTTCTTC.

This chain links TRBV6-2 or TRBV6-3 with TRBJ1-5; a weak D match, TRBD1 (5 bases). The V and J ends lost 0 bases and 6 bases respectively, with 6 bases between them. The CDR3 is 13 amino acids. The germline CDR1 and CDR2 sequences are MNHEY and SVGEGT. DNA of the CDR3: TGTGCCAGCAGTTACTCGGGGGTTCAGCCCCAGCATTTT. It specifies CASSYSGVQPQHF.

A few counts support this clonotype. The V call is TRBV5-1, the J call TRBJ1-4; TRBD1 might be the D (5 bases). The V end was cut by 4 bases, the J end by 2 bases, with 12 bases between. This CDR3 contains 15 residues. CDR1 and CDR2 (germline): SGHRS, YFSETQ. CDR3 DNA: TGCGCCAGCAGCCATAACCGGGACACTAATGAAAAACTGTTTTTT. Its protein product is CASSHNRDTNEKLFF.

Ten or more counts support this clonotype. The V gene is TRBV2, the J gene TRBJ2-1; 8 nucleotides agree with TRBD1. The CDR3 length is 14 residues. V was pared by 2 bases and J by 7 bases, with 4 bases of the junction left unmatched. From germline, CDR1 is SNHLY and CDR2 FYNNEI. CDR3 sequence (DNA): TGTGCCAGCAGTGAACAGGGGGCGTTGAATGAGCAGTTCTTC. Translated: CASSEQGALNEQFF.

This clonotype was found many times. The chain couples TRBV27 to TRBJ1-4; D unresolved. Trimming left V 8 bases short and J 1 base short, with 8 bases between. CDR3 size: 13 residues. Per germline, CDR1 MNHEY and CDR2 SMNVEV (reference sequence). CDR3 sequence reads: CASSVVTNEKLFF. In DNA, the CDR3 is TGTGCCAGCTCGGTTGTAACTAATGAAAAACTGTTTTTT.

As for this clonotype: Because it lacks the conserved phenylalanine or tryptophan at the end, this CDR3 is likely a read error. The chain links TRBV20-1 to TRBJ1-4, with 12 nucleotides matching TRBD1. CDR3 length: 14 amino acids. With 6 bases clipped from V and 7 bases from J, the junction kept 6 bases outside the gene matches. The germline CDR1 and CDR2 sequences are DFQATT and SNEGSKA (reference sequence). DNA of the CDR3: TGCAGTGCGATCGGGACAGGGGGCTCTGAAAAACTGTTTCTT. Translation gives CSAIGTGGSEKLFL.

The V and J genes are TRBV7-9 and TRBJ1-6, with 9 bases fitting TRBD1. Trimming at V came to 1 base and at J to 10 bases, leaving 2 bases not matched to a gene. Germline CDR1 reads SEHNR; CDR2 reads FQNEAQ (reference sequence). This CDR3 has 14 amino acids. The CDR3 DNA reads TGTGCCAGCAGCTTAGGGACAGGGGAATCACCCCTCCACTTT. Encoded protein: CASSLGTGESPLHF.

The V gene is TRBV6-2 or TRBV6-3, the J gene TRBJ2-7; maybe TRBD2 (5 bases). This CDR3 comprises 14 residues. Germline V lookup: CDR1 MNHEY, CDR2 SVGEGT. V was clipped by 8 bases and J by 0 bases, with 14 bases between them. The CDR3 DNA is TGTGCCAGCTCGGACTTTCGAACCTCCTACGAGCAGTACTTC. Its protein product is CASSDFRTSYEQYF.

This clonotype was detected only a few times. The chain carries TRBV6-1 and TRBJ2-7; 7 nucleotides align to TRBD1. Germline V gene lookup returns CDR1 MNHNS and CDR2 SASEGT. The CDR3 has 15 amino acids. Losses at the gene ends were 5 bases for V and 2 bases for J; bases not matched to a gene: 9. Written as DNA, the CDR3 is TGTGCCAGCAGTCTCGGGACAGTGTTTCCCTACGAGCAGTACTTC. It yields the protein CASSLGTVFPYEQYF.

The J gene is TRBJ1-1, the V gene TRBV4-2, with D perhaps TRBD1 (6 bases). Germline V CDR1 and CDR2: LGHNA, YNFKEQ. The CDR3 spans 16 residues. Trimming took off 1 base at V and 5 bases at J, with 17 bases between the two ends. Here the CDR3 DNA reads TGTGCCAGCAGCCAAGGGGGGAACAGGGACTCGACTGAAGCTTTCTTT. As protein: CASSQGGNRDSTEAFF.

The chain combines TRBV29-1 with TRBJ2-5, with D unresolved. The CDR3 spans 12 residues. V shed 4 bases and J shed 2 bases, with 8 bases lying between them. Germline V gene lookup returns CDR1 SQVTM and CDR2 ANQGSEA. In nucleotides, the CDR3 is TGCAGCGTTGTTCACGGTCAAGAGACCCAGTACTTC. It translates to CSVVHGQETQYF.